This entry features one T cell receptor (beta chain) sequence. The data are from a study of shared clonotypes between healthy human individuals. Looking at the study overall: Each donor had three CD4 naive, three CD4 memory, two CD8 naive and one CD8 memory plate.

Terminally differentiated effector memory CD45RA+ cells were excluded from the naive CD8 cells, which were CD45RO-negative and positively selected for CCR7. TCRdb keeps only in-frame clones here, not all; method: immunoSEQ multiplex PCR. The data contain about 2.1 million clones, 93% of them singletons. The CDR3 covers 16 residues. V shed 2 bases and J 4 bases; nucleotides not matched to a gene: 5. Germline CDR1 LGHNA, CDR2 YSLEER. Sequenced: naive CD8+ T cells from PBMCs. The chain has TRBV4-3 and TRBJ2-3; 11 bases align to TRBD2. The receptor comes from a man aged 18 to 29 in good health. Some clones in this sample may be carry-over from other donors' samples. CDR3 bases: TGCGCCAGCAGCCAACTACTAGCGGGGGAGGCAGATACGCAGTATTTT. Translated: CASSQLLAGEADTQYF.